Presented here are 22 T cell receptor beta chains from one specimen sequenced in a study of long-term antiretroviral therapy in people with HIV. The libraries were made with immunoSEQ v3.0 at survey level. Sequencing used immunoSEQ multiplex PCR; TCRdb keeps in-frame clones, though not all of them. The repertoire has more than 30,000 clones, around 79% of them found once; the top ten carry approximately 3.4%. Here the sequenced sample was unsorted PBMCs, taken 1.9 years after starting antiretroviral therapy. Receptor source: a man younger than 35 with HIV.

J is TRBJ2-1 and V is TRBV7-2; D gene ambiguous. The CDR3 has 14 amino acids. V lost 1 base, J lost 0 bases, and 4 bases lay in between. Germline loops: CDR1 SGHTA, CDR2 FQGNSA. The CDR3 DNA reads TGTGCCAGCAGCTTAGAGAGCTCCTACAATGAGCAGTTCTTC. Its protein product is CASSLESSYNEQFF.

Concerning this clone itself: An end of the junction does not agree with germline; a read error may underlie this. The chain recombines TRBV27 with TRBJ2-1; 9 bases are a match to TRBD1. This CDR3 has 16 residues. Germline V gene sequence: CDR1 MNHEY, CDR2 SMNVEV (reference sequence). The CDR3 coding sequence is TGTGCCAGCAGTATATCCGGGACAGGGAGTCCCAATGAGCAGTTCTTC. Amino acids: CASSISGTGSPNEQFF.

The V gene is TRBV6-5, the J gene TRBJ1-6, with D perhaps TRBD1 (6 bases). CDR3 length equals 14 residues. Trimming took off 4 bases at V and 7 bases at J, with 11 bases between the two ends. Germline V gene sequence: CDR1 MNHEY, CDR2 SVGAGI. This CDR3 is CASSSRDNNSPLHF. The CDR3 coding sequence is TGTGCCAGCAGTTCCCGGGACAACAATTCACCCCTCCACTTT.

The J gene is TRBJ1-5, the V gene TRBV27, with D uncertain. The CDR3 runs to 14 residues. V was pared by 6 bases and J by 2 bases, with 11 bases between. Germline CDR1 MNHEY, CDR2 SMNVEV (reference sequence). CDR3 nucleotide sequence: TGTGCCAGCAGCCGTCCCGGGGGCAATCAGCCCCAGCATTTT. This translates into CASSRPGGNQPQHF.

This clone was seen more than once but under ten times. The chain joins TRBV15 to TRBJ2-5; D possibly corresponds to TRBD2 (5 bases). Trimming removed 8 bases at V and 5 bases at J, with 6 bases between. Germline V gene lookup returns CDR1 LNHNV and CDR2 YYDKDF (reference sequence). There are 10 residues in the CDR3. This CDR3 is CATSGETQYF. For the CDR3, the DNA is TGTGCCACCTCGGGGGAGACCCAGTACTTC.

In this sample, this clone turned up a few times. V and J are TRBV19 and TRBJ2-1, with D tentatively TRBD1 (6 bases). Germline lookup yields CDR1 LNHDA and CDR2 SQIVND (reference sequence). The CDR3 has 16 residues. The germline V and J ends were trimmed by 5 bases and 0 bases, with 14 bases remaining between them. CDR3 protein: CASSGQPFSSYNEQFF. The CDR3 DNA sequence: TGTGCCAGTAGTGGACAGCCTTTCAGCTCCTACAATGAGCAGTTCTTC.

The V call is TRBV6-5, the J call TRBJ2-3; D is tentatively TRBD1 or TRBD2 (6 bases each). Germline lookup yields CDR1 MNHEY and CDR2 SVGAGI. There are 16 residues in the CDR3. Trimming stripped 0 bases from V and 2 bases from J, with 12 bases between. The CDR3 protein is CASSYSSGGLTDTQYF. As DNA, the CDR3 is TGTGCCAGCAGTTACTCGTCCGGGGGCCTCACAGATACGCAGTATTTT.

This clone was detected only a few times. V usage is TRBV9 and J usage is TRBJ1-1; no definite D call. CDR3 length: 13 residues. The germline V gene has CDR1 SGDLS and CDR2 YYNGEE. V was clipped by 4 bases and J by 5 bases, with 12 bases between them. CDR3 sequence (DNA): TGTGCCAGCAGCCCCCCGGGATTGACTGAAGCTTTCTTT. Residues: CASSPPGLTEAFF.

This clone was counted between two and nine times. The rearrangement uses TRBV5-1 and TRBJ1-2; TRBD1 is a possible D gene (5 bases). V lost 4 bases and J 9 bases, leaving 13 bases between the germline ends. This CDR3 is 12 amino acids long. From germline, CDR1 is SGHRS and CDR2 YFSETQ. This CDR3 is CASSPDIASYTF. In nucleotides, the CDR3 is TGCGCCAGCAGCCCGGACATAGCAAGCTACACCTTC.

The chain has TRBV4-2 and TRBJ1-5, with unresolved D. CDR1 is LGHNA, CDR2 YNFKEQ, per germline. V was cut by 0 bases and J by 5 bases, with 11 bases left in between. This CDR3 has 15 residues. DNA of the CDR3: TGTGCCAGCAGCCAAGATGGTGGTGGGGATCAGCCCCAGCATTTT. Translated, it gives CASSQDGGGDQPQHF.

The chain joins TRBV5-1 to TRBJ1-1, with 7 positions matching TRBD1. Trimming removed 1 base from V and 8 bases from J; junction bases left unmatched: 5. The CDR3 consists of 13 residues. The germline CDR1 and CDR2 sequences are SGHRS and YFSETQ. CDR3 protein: CASSLTGEAEAFF. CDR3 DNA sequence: TGCGCCAGCAGCTTGACAGGGGAGGCGGAAGCTTTCTTT.

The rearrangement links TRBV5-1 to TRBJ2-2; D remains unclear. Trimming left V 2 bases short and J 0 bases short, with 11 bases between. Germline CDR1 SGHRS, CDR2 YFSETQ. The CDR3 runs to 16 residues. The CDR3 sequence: CASSFDNSANTGELFF. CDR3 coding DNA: TGCGCCAGCAGCTTTGACAACAGCGCGAACACCGGGGAGCTGTTTTTT.

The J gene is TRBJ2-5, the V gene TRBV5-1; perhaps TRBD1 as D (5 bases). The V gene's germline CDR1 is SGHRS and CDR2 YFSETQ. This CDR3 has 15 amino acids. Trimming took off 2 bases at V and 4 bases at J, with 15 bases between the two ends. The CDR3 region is CASSLGPAGSETQYF. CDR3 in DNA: TGCGCCAGCAGCTTAGGACCAGCAGGGTCAGAGACCCAGTACTTC.

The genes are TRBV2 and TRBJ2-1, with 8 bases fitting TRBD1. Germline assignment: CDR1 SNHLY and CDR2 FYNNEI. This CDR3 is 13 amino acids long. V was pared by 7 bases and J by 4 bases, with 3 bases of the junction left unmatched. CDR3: CASTTGEYNEQFF. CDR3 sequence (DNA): TGTGCCAGCACGACAGGGGAATACAATGAGCAGTTCTTC.

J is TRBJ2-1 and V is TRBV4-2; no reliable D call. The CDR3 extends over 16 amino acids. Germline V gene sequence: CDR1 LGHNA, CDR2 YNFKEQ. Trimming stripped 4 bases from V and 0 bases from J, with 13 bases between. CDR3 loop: CASSRSGASSYNEQFF. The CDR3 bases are TGTGCCAGCAGCCGCTCCGGCGCCAGCTCCTACAATGAGCAGTTCTTC.

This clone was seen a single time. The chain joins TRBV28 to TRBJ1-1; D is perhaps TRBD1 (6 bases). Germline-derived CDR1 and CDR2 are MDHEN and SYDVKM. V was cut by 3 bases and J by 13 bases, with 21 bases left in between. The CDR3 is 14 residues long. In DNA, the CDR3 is TGTGCCAGCAGTTTTGCAGGTACAGTAGGGGGTCTTTTCTTT. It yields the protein CASSFAGTVGGLFF.

CDR3 sequence reads: CASSEGQSPNQPQHF. For the CDR3, the DNA is TGTGCCAGCAGTGAAGGACAGTCCCCCAATCAGCCCCAGCATTTT. This sequence joins TRBV6-1 and TRBJ1-5; TRBD1 might be the D (5 bases). Trimming removed 1 base at V and 3 bases at J, with 10 bases between. This CDR3 region has 15 residues. CDR1 is MNHNS and CDR2 is SASEGT in the germline V gene.

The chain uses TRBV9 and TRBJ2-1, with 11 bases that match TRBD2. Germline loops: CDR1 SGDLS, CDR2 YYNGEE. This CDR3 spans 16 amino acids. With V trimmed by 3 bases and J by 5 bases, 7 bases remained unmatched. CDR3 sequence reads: CASSATLAGGNNEQFF. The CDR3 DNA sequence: TGTGCCAGCAGCGCAACCCTAGCGGGGGGTAACAATGAGCAGTTCTTC.

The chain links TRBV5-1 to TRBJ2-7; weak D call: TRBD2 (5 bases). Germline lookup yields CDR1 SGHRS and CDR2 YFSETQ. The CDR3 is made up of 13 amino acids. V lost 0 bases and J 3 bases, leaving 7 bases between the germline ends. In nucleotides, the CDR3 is TGCGCCAGCAGCTTGGGGGAGAGCTACGAGCAGTACTTC. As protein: CASSLGESYEQYF.

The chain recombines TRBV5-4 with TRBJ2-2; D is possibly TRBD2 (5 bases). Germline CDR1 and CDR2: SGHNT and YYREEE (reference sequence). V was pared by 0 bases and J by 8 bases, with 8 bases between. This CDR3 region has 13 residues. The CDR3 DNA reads TGTGCCAGCAGCTTGGCGGGGATTGGGGAGCTGTTTTTT. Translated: CASSLAGIGELFF. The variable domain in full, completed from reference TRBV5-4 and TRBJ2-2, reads ETGVTQSPTHLIKTRGQQVTLRCSSQSGHNTVSWYQQALGQGPQFIFQYYREEENGRGNFPPRFSGLQFPNYSSELNVNALELDDSALYLCASSLAGIGELFFGEGSRLTVL.

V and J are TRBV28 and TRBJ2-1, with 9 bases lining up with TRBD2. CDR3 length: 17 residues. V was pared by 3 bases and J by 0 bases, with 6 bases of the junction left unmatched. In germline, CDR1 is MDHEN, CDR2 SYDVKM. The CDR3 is CASSFQRGESSYNEQFF. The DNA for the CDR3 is TGTGCCAGCAGTTTTCAGCGGGGGGAGAGCTCCTACAATGAGCAGTTCTTC. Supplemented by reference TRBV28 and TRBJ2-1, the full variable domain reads DVKVTQSSRYLVKRTGEKVFLECVQDMDHENMFWYRQDPGLGLRLIYFSYDVKMKEKGDIPEGYSVSREKKERFSLILESASTNQTSMYLCASSFQRGESSYNEQFFGPGTRLTVL.

In nucleotides, the CDR3 is TGTGCCAGTAGCCGGGGGCTCACAGATACGCAGTATTTT. Translating it yields CASSRGLTDTQYF. The rearrangement joins TRBV19 to TRBJ2-3; D assignment may be TRBD1 or TRBD2 (6 bases each). This CDR3 is built from 13 residues. In germline, CDR1 is LNHDA, CDR2 SQIVND (reference sequence). Trimming cost V 6 bases and J 2 bases, with 9 bases left between them.